This TCR beta chain was sequenced in a study of CD8 T cells in ankylosing spondylitis (TCRdb year 2017). Notes on the research overall: The study set out to find disease-linked TCR variants by profiling T cell receptor beta repertoires in ankylosing spondylitis patients and healthy donors. The full study cohort was made up of under 30 ankylosing spondylitis patients and 108 healthy donors. Peripheral blood was sampled, and synovial fluid was also collected from ankylosing spondylitis patients.

This clonotype was seen more than once but under ten times. Its antigen has not been determined. No base-level quality is on record; no much larger clone is a single base apart. Its CDR3 holds 14 amino acids, cysteine through phenylalanine. The only DNA kept is the CDR3, 42 bases in frame from the first base. V is reduced by 2 bases and J by 1 base, leaving a spacing of 5 bases between them. Via the germline V gene, CDR1 is KGHDR and CDR2 SFDVKD. The data were produced on an Illumina HiSeq 2500. Quantitative 5'-RACE with molecular barcodes was used to prepare TCR beta libraries. The authors processed their data as follows. To identify disease-linked TCR variants, a new computational method was used, one built on a probabilistic model of VDJ rearrangement. TCRdb cleaned the public reads at Q25 with fastp, built clones with MiXCR and kept in-frame beta chains. Under each unique CDR3 protein, matching rows form one entry showing the most common genes and DNA. TCRdb's processing, not the authors', yielded these V and J calls. Here the sample has hundreds of thousands of distinct CDR3 sequences; 20% occur a single time. Jointly, the top ten make up roughly 13% of the sample.

General study outcomes and caveats: Some motif variants had previously been reported in the synovial fluid and blood of reactive arthritis patients, which suggests shared mechanisms of disease initiation. The disease-linked clones had a CD8+ phenotype and were found at relatively low frequencies in peripheral blood. A TCR beta motif of fewer than 10 highly homologous amino acid variants appeared characteristic of blood from ankylosing spondylitis patients. According to the report, matched synovial fluid samples from ankylosing spondylitis patients were significantly enriched for the disease-linked clones.

The receptor was derived from a male donor with ankylosing spondylitis or in good health (not recorded which). The material sequenced was blood, either unsorted or a sorted T cell fraction (not recorded which). This receptor chain uses TRBV24-1 and TRBJ1-5, with the D gene not clear enough to name. The CDR3 protein: CATSDSGSNQPQHF. The DNA reads TGTGCCACCAGTGATTCGGGGAGCAATCAGCCCCAGCATTTT.